This T cell receptor beta chain was recovered during a study of OX40 agonist ivuxolimab in advanced cancers. Turning to the study itself: Patients with prior anti-PD-1, anti-PD-L1 or anti-CTLA-4 therapy were eligible; 40% had some.

This clone was recorded once. Its specificity is not known. Germline V gene lookup returns CDR1 LGHNA and CDR2 YSLEER. The CDR3 runs to 14 residues. The V end was cut by 3 bases, the J end by 2 bases, with 10 bases between. Broader study findings: Nonresponders included some who also had low normalized T-cell clonal expansion. At 0.1 to 3.0 mg/kg and by week 6, CD4+ and CD8+ T cells in the blood had expanded clonally.

TCRdb's copy holds only in-frame clones and misses some; the assay was immunoSEQ multiplex PCR. The sample lists around 80,000 clones, around 80% occurring once. Collection of blood occurred at baseline, at cycle 4 day 1, and at cycle 7 day 1. V gene TRBV4-3 combines with J gene TRBJ1-2, with no clear D. The sample here was CD4+ or CD8+ T cells sorted from blood, taken in a trial of the OX40 agonist ivuxolimab. The origin of this receptor is an adult with an advanced solid tumor such as melanoma, head and neck, liver or kidney cancer. The CDR3 nucleotides are TGCGCCAGCAGCCACGTAGAGAGGAACTATGGCTACACCTTC. It encodes CASSHVERNYGYTF.